The 7 T cell receptor beta chains given below trace back to one sample, sequenced in a study of shared clonotypes between healthy human individuals. Libraries were prepared by immunoSEQ multiplex PCR; TCRdb keeps only in-frame clonotypes and omits some of them. Found here are about 680,000 clones, about 91% of them singletons; the top ten hold approximately 25%. Selected positively for CCR7 and CD45RO-negative, naive CD8 cells excluded terminally differentiated effector memory CD45RA+ cells. The specimen was naive CD8+ T cells sorted from blood. The receptors here all came from a man aged 30 to 45 in good health.

The chain is built from TRBV27 and TRBJ2-3; 11 bases line up with TRBD2. Germline V gene sequence: CDR1 MNHEY, CDR2 SMNVEV (reference sequence). V shed 6 bases and J 2 bases; nucleotides not matched to a gene: 1. This CDR3 is built from 14 residues. CDR3 nucleotides: TGTGCCAGCAGACTAGCGGGAGACACAGATACGCAGTATTTT. Translation: CASRLAGDTDTQYF.

The V call is TRBV7-9, the J call TRBJ1-1, with TRBD1 as a possible D gene (5 bases). The CDR3 extends over 11 amino acids. The ends were cut back, 3 bases at V and 7 bases at J, with 6 bases in the middle. Germline V lookup: CDR1 SEHNR, CDR2 FQNEAQ (reference sequence). This CDR3 is CASSFGGEAFF. CDR3 sequence (DNA): TGTGCCAGCAGCTTTGGGGGTGAAGCTTTCTTT. Drawing the rest from reference TRBV7-9 and TRBJ1-1, the complete variable domain is DTGVSQNPRHKITKRGQNVTFRCDPISEHNRLYWYRQTLGQGPEFLTYFQNEAQLEKSRLLSDRFSAERPKGSFSTLEIQRTEQGDSAMYLCASSFGGEAFFGQGTRLTVV.

This clone was seen a single time. The V gene is TRBV21-1, the J gene TRBJ2-5; the D call of TRBD1 is as the table states it, not checked on the DNA. TRBV21-1 is a pseudogene locus. The CDR3 spans 11 residues. CDR3 sequence (DNA): TGTGCCAGCAGCAAAGAGGACCAGGGGTACTTC. Translated: CASSKEDQGYF.

This chain connects TRBV6-1 to TRBJ2-7, with D hard to call. V lost 8 bases to trimming and J lost 0 bases, with 17 bases between them. The germline V gene has CDR1 MNHNS and CDR2 SASEGT. The CDR3 has 15 amino acids. CDR3 loop: CASRAIWGSSYEQYF. The DNA of the CDR3 is TGTGCCAGCCGGGCAATCTGGGGTAGCTCCTACGAGCAGTACTTC.

The CDR3 is CASSPIAGGTTDTQYF. CDR3 sequence (DNA): TGTGCCAGCAGTCCGATAGCGGGAGGGACCACAGATACGCAGTATTTT. The chain couples TRBV28 to TRBJ2-3, with 11 bases that match TRBD2. CDR1 MDHEN and CDR2 SYDVKM come from the germline V gene. The CDR3 runs to 16 residues. V trimming: 5 bases; J trimming: 2 bases; junction bases outside the gene matches: 6.

This chain joins TRBV5-4 and TRBJ2-7, with D possibly called TRBD1 or TRBD2 (5 bases each). Per germline, CDR1 SGHNT and CDR2 YYREEE (reference sequence). This CDR3 has 12 amino acids. The V end lost 7 bases, the J end lost 5 bases, and 13 bases lay between the germline ends. CDR3 bases: TGTGCCAGCGGGACCCCAGAAAACGAGCAGTACTTC. Translation gives CASGTPENEQYF.

This clone was observed a handful of times. The gene calls are TRBV10-1 and TRBJ2-7; tentative D call: TRBD2 (5 bases). Germline CDR1 is WNHNN and CDR2 is SYGVQD (reference sequence). The length of the CDR3 is 11 residues. The V end was cut by 3 bases, the J end by 6 bases, with 6 bases between. The CDR3 DNA is TGCGCCAGCAGTGACGGGATCGAGCAGTACTTC. It translates to CASSDGIEQYF.